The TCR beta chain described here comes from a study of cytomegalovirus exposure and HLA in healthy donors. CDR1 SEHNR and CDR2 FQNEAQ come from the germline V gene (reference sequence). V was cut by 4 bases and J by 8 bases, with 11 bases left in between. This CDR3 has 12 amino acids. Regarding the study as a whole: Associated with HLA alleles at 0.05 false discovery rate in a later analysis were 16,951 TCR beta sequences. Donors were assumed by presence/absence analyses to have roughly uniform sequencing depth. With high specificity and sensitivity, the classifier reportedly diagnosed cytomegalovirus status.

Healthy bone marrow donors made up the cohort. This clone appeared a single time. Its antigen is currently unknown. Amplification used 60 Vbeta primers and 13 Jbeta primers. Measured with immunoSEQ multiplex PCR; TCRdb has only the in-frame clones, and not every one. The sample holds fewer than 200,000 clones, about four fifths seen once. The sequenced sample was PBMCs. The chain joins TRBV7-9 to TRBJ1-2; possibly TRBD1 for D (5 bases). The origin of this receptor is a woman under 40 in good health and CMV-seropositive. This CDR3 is CASSWAGQGYTF. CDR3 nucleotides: TGTGCCAGCAGCTGGGCAGGGCAAGGCTACACCTTC.